These 25 T cell receptor beta chains were all obtained from the same sample, sequenced in a study of blood T cell repertoires in COVID-19 (dated by TCRdb to about 2020). The receptor library was made with the immunoSEQ multiplex PCR assay. TCRdb limited this immuneACCESS table to in-frame rearrangements with V and J called. A share of clones is missing; checked studies link under half to unresolved V genes, and the rest is unexplained. The sample table shows around 270,000 clones, and 85% to 90% are seen once. Of the sample, roughly 5% is held by the ten largest clones. Sample: peripheral blood. Receptors were obtained from a woman aged 60-70 years with COVID-19, enrolled during active disease.

J is TRBJ1-3 and V is TRBV6-2 or TRBV6-3, with TRBD1 matching 8 bases. The J segment lost 0 bases and the V segment lost 4 bases, leaving 2 bases of the junction unmatched. This CDR3 has 15 residues. The germline V gene encodes CDR1 MNHEY and CDR2 SVGEGT. The CDR3 nucleotides read TGTGCCAGCAGTTTTACAGGGGGCTCTGGAAACACCATATATTTT. Translation gives CASSFTGGSGNTIYF.

The V and J genes are TRBV3-1 (or the pseudogene TRBV3-2) and TRBJ1-4, with D possibly matching TRBD1 (5 bases). Trimming pared 1 base from V and 14 bases from J, leaving 14 bases between. The V gene's germline CDR1 is LGHDT and CDR2 YNNKEL (reference sequence). The CDR3 contains 13 residues. CDR3 nucleotide sequence: TGTGCCAGCAGCCAAGGGTTAGGACACGGTCTGTTTTTT. Translation gives CASSQGLGHGLFF.

This chain connects TRBV24-1 to TRBJ2-1; tentative D call: TRBD2 (6 bases). The CDR3 extends over 16 amino acids. The germline V and J ends were trimmed by 3 bases and 2 bases, with 13 bases remaining between them. Germline V gene sequence: CDR1 KGHDR, CDR2 SFDVKD. CDR3 nucleotides: TGTGCCACCAGTGATGCCGGGACTTGGCCCTACAATGAGCAGTTCTTC. It encodes CATSDAGTWPYNEQFF.

The rearrangement links TRBV11-3 to TRBJ2-1; perhaps TRBD1 as D (6 bases). The germline V gene encodes CDR1 SGHNT and CDR2 YENEEA. This CDR3 spans 15 amino acids. Trimming took 4 bases from V and 8 from J, leaving 18 bases between them. The CDR3 bases are TGTGCCAGCAGCTCTTCGGTGGGGGCCGGAGATGAGCAGTTCTTC. It specifies CASSSSVGAGDEQFF.

A word on this clone: Other nucleotide sequences in the sample specify the same CDR3. The chain employs TRBV19 and TRBJ1-2; perhaps TRBD1 as D (5 bases). Germline V lookup: CDR1 LNHDA, CDR2 SQIVND (reference sequence). The CDR3 sequence is 13 residues long. The ends were cut back, 6 bases at V and 1 base at J, with 9 bases in the middle. The CDR3 DNA is TGTGCCAGTAGCCTGGGACTTAACTATGGCTACACCTTC. The encoded protein is CASSLGLNYGYTF.

This rearrangement joins TRBV6-2 or TRBV6-3 to TRBJ2-1; 14 positions match TRBD2. The CDR3 length is 15 residues. The V segment lost 2 bases and the J segment 14 bases; nucleotides outside the gene matches: 8. The germline gives CDR1 MNHEY, CDR2 SVGEGT. The CDR3: CASSYLGTSGSLEFF. The DNA of the CDR3 is TGTGCCAGCAGTTACCTTGGGACTAGCGGGAGTTTGGAGTTCTTC.

Worth noting for this clone: With a much larger clone just one base away, this may be a read error. V gene TRBV2 combines with J gene TRBJ2-7; 7 bases line up with TRBD2. The CDR3 runs to 17 residues. Germline lookup yields CDR1 SNHLY and CDR2 FYNNEI. The CDR3 coding sequence is TGTACCAGCAGTGAGGGGCCCCGGCGAGCGGGGAACTACGAGCAGTACTTC. Amino acids: CTSSEGPRRAGNYEQYF.

The chain joins TRBV27 to TRBJ1-6; TRBD1 might be the D (5 bases). This CDR3 contains 11 residues. The germline gives CDR1 MNHEY, CDR2 SMNVEV (reference sequence). V was pared by 9 bases and J by 10 bases, with 10 bases between. CDR3 sequence: CARPGKSPLHF. In DNA, the CDR3 is TGTGCCAGACCAGGGAAATCACCCCTCCACTTT.

The rearrangement joins TRBV28 to TRBJ1-2, with TRBD1 identical over 12 bases. CDR3 size: 16 residues. The trim removed 4 bases at V and 5 bases at J, leaving 8 bases unmatched. Germline CDR1 MDHEN, CDR2 SYDVKM. Here the CDR3 DNA reads TGTGCCAGCAGTTCAGGGACAGGGGGCGTTTGGTATGGCTACACCTTC. Encoded protein: CASSSGTGGVWYGYTF.

This clone came up a few times. Other DNA sequences in this specimen translate into the identical CDR3. This chain joins TRBV19 and TRBJ1-1; D possibly corresponds to TRBD1 (6 bases). Between the trimmed V and J ends, which lost 3 bases and 0 bases, there was a span of 8 bases. The CDR3 totals 14 residues. CDR1 is LNHDA and CDR2 is SQIVND in the germline V gene (reference sequence). The DNA of the CDR3 is TGTGCCAGTAGTATGAACAGGGTGAACACTGAAGCTTTCTTT. This codes for CASSMNRVNTEAFF.

J is TRBJ1-1 and V is TRBV7-2; 7 positions match TRBD1. This CDR3 spans 15 amino acids. Germline trimming cut 4 bases from V and 6 bases from J; bases unmatched to any gene: 11. Per the germline V gene, CDR1 is SGHTA and CDR2 is FQGNSA. CDR3 bases: TGTGCCAGCAGCTCAACCCTCAGGGGGTGGTCTGAAGCTTTCTTT. It is translated as CASSSTLRGWSEAFF.

The rearrangement links TRBV15 to TRBJ1-5; no clear D gene. CDR3 size: 14 residues. The germline CDR1 and CDR2 sequences are LNHNV and YYDKDF (reference sequence). The V gene lost 0 bases and the J gene lost 6 bases, with 9 bases spanning the gap. Here the CDR3 DNA reads TGTGCCACCAGCAGAGAATTCAGTGGTCAGCCCCAGCATTTT. It codes for CATSREFSGQPQHF.

This clone appeared a single time. V and J are TRBV9 and TRBJ1-1; no firm D call. Germline-derived CDR1 and CDR2 are SGDLS and YYNGEE. The CDR3 contains 12 residues. V lost 3 bases and J lost 0, with 3 bases in between. CDR3 in DNA: TGTGCCAGCAGCGACATGAACACTGAAGCTTTCTTT. Its translation: CASSDMNTEAFF.

The V and J genes are TRBV19 and TRBJ1-2; D unresolved. The germline V and J ends were trimmed by 4 bases and 5 bases, with 32 bases remaining between them. The germline V gene encodes CDR1 LNHDA and CDR2 SQIVND (reference sequence). This CDR3 is 20 amino acids long. This CDR3 reads CASSNTLGFLRGHGEYGYTF. CDR3 bases: TGTGCCAGTAGTAATACCCTTGGGTTTTTACGAGGTCACGGGGAATATGGCTACACCTTC.

This chain uses TRBV29-1 with TRBJ1-2; D ambiguous. V gave up 1 base and J gave up 3 bases, with 21 bases separating them. There are 17 residues in the CDR3. CDR1 SQVTM and CDR2 ANQGSEA come from the germline V gene. CDR3 loop: CSVEAGVDGISDYGYTF. The CDR3 coding sequence is TGCAGCGTTGAAGCCGGTGTTGACGGGATTTCTGACTATGGCTACACCTTC.

The rearrangement uses TRBV5-8 and TRBJ2-1, with 8 bases identical to TRBD2. CDR1 and CDR2 from the germline V gene are SGHTS and YDEGEE. This CDR3 has 15 residues. The V gene end was trimmed by 4 bases and the J gene end by 0 bases; junction bases not matched to a gene: 3. In DNA, the CDR3 is TGTGCCAGCAGCACCGGACTAGCCTCCTACAATGAGCAGTTCTTC. This sequence encodes CASSTGLASYNEQFF.

The chain combines TRBV5-1 with TRBJ1-3; possibly TRBD1 for D (5 bases). V was trimmed by 2 bases and J by 0 bases, leaving 9 bases between them. CDR1 and CDR2 from the germline V gene are SGHRS and YFSETQ. CDR3 size: 15 residues. CDR3 residues: CASSLPTGSGNTIYF. The CDR3, as DNA: TGCGCCAGCAGCTTACCCACAGGCTCTGGAAACACCATATATTTT.

J is TRBJ2-6 and V is TRBV19; maybe TRBD2 (6 bases). The V end lost 6 bases, the J end lost 4 bases, and 16 bases lay between the germline ends. The CDR3 contains 16 residues. CDR1 is LNHDA and CDR2 is SQIVND in the germline V gene (reference sequence). The CDR3 is CASRKGDWVGANVLTF. CDR3 coding DNA: TGTGCCAGTAGAAAAGGGGACTGGGTGGGGGCCAACGTCCTGACTTTC.

This chain joins TRBV7-2 and TRBJ2-1, with TRBD1 matching over 8 bases. Trimming took 8 bases from V and 4 from J; bases not matched to a gene: 7. The CDR3 covers 14 residues. Germline V gene sequence: CDR1 SGHTA, CDR2 FQGNSA. The CDR3 DNA sequence: TGTGCCAGCGGGTCGGGACAGGCATACAATGAGCAGTTCTTC. It is translated as CASGSGQAYNEQFF.

This sequence joins TRBV6-1 and TRBJ1-3, with D hard to call. CDR1 is MNHNS and CDR2 is SASEGT in the germline V gene. The CDR3 runs 15 residues. With 2 bases removed from V and 10 bases from J, the gap between germline ends came to 18 bases. CDR3 bases: TGTGCCAGCAGTGAACTGACCGGGTTGGGTGATACCATATATTTT. Translated, it gives CASSELTGLGDTIYF.

The chain has TRBV30 and TRBJ1-6, with 9 positions matching TRBD1. V shed 8 bases, J shed 6 bases, and the junction held 5 bases outside the gene matches. CDR1 and CDR2 from the germline V gene are GTSNPN and SVGIG (reference sequence). The CDR3 covers 13 residues. The CDR3 spells CAGTGNSNSPLHF. CDR3 coding DNA: TGTGCCGGGACAGGGAATAGTAATTCACCCCTCCACTTT.

This chain uses TRBV27 with TRBJ2-2, with 9 nucleotides matching TRBD2. CDR1 and CDR2 (germline): MNHEY, SMNVEV (reference sequence). The CDR3 has 17 amino acids. V lost 0 bases and J lost 4; bases outside the gene matches: 6. The CDR3 reads CASSLSRVAGVTGELFF. The CDR3 DNA sequence: TGTGCCAGCAGTTTATCTCGGGTAGCGGGAGTCACCGGGGAGCTGTTTTTT.

The chain uses TRBV15 and TRBJ1-1, with 7 bases aligning to TRBD1. Germline V gives CDR1 LNHNV, CDR2 YYDKDF (reference sequence). The trim removed 4 bases at V and 2 bases at J, leaving 4 bases unmatched. The CDR3 is 14 residues long. Here the CDR3 DNA reads TGTGCCACCAGCAAGGACAGGCCTAACACTGAAGCTTTCTTT. Translating gives CATSKDRPNTEAFF.

Only one count was recorded for this clone. V is TRBV25-1 and J is TRBJ2-7; a possible D gene is TRBD2 (5 bases). Trimming removed 4 bases at V and 1 base at J, with 11 bases between. The CDR3 length is 14 residues. Germline CDR1 and CDR2: MGHDK and SYGVNS. CDR3 in amino acids: CASSGTGMSYEQYF. DNA of the CDR3: TGTGCCAGCAGTGGAACCGGGATGTCCTACGAGCAGTACTTC.

The J gene is TRBJ1-4, the V gene TRBV7-8; the D is unclear. The ends were cut back, 1 base at V and 7 bases at J, with 10 bases in the middle. This CDR3 spans 14 amino acids. Per germline, CDR1 SGHVS and CDR2 FQNEAQ. The CDR3 sequence is CASSLGQLGEKLFF. DNA for the CDR3: TGTGCCAGCAGCTTAGGGCAGCTAGGTGAAAAACTGTTTTTT.